The T cell receptor (beta chain) under discussion was sequenced for a study of OX40 agonist ivuxolimab in advanced cancers. Broader study findings: Among patients with partial responses at 0.1-3.0 mg/kg, clonal expansion was among the lowest. In general, CD8+ T cells held more expanded clones than CD4+ did, on average.

Baseline, cycle 4 day 1, and cycle 7 day 1 were the blood sampling points. Worth noting for this clone: The target antigen is unknown.

CDR3 size: 16 residues. Trimming cost V 2 bases and J 5 bases; bases outside gene matches: 4. Germline loops: CDR1 MNHEY, CDR2 SVGAGI. Assay used: immunoSEQ multiplex PCR; TCRdb lists only in-frame clones, some missing. Here the sample spans 55,000 to 60,000 clones, 65% to 85% being singletons. V and J are TRBV6-5 and TRBJ2-5; 14 bases agree with TRBD2. The origin of this receptor is an adult with an advanced solid tumor such as melanoma, head and neck, liver or kidney cancer. The specimen was CD4+ or CD8+ T cells sorted from blood, collected in a trial of the OX40 agonist ivuxolimab. The CDR3 DNA follows: TGTGCCAGCAGTTACCGGACTAGCGGGGGGAAGGAGACCCAGTACTTC. Translated: CASSYRTSGGKETQYF.